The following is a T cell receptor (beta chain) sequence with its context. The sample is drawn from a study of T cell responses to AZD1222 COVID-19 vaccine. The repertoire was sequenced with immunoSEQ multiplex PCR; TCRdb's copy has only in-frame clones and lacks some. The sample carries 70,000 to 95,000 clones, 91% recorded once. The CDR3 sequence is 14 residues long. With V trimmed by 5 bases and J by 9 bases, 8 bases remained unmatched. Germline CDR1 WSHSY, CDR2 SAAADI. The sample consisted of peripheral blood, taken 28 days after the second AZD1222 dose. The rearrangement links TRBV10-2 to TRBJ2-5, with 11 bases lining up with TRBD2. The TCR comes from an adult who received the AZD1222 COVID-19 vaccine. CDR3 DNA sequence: TGCGCCAGCAGTCCTAGCGGGGGGAGCGGGGCCCAGTACTTC. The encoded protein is CASSPSGGSGAQYF.